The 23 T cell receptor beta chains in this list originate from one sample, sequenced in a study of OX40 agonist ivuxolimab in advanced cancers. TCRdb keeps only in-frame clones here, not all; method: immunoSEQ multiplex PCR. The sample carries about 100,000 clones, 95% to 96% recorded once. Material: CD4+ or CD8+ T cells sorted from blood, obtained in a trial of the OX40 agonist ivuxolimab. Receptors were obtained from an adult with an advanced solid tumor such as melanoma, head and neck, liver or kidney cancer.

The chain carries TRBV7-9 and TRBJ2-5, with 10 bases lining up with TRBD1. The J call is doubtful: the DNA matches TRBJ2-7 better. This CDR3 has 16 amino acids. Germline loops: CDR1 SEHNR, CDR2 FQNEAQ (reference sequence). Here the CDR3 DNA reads TGTGCCAGCAGCCCGGTCCTGGGACAGGGGTACCACGAGCAGTACTTC. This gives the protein CASSPVLGQGYHEQYF.

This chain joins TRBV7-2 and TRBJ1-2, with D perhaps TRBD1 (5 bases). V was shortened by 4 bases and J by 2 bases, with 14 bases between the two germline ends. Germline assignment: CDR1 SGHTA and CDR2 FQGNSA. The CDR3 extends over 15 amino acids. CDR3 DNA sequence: TGTGCCAGCAGCTATAGTGAAGGGGCGAACTATGGCTACACCTTC. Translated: CASSYSEGANYGYTF. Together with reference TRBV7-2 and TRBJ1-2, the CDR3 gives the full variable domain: GAGVSQSPSNKVTEKGKDVELRCDPISGHTALYWYRQSLGQGLEFLIYFQGNSAPDKSGLPSDRFSAERTGGSVSTLTIQRTQQEDSAVYLCASSYSEGANYGYTFGSGTRLTVV.

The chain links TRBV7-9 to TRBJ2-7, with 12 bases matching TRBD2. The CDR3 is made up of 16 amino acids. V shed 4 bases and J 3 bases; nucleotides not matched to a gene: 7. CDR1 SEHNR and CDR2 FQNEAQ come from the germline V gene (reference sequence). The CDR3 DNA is TGTGCCAGCAGCTATGGACTAGCGGGGACGAACTACGAGCAGTACTTC. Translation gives CASSYGLAGTNYEQYF. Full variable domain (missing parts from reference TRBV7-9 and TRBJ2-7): DTGVSQNPRHKITKRGQNVTFRCDPISEHNRLYWYRQTLGQGPEFLTYFQNEAQLEKSRLLSDRFSAERPKGSFSTLEIQRTEQGDSAMYLCASSYGLAGTNYEQYFGPGTRLTVT.

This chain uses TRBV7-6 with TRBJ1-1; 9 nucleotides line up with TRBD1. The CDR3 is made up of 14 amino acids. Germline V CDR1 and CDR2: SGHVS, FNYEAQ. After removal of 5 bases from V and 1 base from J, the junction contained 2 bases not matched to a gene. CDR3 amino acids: CASSHRGPNTEAFF. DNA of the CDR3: TGTGCCAGCAGCCACAGGGGGCCGAACACTGAAGCTTTCTTT.

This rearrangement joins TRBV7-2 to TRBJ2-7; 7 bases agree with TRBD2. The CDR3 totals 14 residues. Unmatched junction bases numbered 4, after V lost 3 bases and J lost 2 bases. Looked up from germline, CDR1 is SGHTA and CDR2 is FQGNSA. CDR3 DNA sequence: TGTGCCAGCAGCTTCGGAAGCGGGACCTACGAGCAGTACTTC. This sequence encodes CASSFGSGTYEQYF.

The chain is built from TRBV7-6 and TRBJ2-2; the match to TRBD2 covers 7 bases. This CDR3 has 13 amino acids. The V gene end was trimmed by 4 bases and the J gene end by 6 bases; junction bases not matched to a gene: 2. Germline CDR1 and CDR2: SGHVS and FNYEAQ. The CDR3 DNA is TGTGCCAGCAGCTCCCGGGGGGCCGGGGAGCTGTTTTTT. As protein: CASSSRGAGELFF.

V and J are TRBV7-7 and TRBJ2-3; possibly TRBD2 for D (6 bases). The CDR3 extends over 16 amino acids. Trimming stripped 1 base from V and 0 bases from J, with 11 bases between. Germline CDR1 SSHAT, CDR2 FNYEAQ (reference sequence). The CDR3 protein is CASSLGRGTSTDTQYF. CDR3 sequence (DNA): TGTGCCAGCAGCTTAGGACGGGGGACTAGCACAGATACGCAGTATTTT.

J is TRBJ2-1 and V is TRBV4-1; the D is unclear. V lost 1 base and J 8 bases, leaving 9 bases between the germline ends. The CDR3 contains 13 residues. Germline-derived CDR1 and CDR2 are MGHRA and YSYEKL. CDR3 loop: CASSQGPADEQFF. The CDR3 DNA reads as TGCGCCAGCAGCCAAGGTCCGGCGGATGAGCAGTTCTTC.

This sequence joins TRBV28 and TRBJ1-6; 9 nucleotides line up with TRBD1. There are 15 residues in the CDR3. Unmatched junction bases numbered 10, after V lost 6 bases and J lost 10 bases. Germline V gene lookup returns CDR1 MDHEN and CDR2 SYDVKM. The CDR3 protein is CASRPMTGGGSPLHF. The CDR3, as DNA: TGTGCCAGCAGGCCAATGACAGGGGGAGGCTCACCCCTCCACTTT. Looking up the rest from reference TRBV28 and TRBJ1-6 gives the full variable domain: DVKVTQSSRYLVKRTGEKVFLECVQDMDHENMFWYRQDPGLGLRLIYFSYDVKMKEKGDIPEGYSVSREKKERFSLILESASTNQTSMYLCASRPMTGGGSPLHFGNGTRLTVT.

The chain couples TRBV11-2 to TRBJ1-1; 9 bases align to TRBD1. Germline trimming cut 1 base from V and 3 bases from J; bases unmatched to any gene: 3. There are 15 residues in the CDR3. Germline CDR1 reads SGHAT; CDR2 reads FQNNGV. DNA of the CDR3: TGTGCCAGCAGCTTAGTACAGGGGGCGGACACTGAAGCTTTCTTT. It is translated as CASSLVQGADTEAFF.

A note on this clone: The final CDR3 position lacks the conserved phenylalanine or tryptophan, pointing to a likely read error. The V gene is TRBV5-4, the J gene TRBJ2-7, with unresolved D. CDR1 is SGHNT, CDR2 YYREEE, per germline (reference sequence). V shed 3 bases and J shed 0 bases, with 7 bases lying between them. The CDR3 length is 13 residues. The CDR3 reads CASSYQSSYEQYL. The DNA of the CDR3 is TGTGCCAGCAGCTATCAAAGCTCCTACGAGCAGTACCTC.

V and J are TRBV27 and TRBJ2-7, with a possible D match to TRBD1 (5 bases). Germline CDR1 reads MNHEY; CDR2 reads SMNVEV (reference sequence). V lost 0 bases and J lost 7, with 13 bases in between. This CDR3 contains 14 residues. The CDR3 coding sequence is TGTGCCAGCAGTTTATCTGGGGCCCTAAGGGAGCAGTACTTC. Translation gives CASSLSGALREQYF.

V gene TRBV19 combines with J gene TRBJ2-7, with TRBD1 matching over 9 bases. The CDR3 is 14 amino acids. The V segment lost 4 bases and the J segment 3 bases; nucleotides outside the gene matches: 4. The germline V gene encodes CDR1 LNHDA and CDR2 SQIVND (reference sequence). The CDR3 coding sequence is TGTGCCAGTAGTACGACAGGGGGGATCTACGAGCAGTACTTC. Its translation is CASSTTGGIYEQYF.

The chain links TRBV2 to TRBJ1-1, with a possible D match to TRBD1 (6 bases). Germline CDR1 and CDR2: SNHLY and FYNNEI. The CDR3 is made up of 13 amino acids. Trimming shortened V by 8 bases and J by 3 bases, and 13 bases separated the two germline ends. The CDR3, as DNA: TGTGCCAGCGAGGGACACCAACACACTGAAGCTTTCTTT. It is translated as CASEGHQHTEAFF.

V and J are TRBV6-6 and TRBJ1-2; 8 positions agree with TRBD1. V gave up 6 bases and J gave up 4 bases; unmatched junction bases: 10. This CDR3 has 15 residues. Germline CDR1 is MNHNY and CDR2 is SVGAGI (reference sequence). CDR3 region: CASSSGTGLIYGYTF. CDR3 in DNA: TGTGCCAGCAGCTCCGGGACAGGCCTGATCTATGGCTACACCTTC.

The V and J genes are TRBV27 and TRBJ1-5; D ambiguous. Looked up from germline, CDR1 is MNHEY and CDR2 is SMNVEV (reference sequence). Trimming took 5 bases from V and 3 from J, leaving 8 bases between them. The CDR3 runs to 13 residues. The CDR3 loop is CASSPGYNQPQHF. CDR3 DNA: TGTGCCAGCAGTCCCGGGTACAATCAGCCCCAGCATTTT.

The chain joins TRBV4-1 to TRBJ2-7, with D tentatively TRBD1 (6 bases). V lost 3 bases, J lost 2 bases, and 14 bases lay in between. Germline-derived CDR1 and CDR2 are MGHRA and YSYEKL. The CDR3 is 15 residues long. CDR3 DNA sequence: TGCGCCAGCAGCCATTCACGGGACAATCCCTACGAGCAGTACTTC. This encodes CASSHSRDNPYEQYF.

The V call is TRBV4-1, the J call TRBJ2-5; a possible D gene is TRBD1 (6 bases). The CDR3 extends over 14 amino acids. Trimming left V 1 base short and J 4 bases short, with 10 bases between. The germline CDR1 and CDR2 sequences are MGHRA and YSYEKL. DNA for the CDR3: TGCGCCAGCAGCCAAGTTCAGGGGCCAGAGACCCAGTACTTC. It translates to CASSQVQGPETQYF.

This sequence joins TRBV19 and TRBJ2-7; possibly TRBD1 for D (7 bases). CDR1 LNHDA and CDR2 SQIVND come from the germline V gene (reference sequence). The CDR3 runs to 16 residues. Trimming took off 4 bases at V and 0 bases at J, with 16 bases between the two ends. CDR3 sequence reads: CASSNAGGTASYEQYF. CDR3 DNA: TGTGCCAGTAGTAATGCTGGGGGGACAGCCTCCTACGAGCAGTACTTC.

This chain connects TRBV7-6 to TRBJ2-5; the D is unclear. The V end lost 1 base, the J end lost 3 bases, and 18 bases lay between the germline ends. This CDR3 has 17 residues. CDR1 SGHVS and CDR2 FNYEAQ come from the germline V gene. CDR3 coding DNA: TGTGCCAGCAGCTTAGTTCCCGGGCCCCAAAATAAAGAGACCCAGTACTTC. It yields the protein CASSLVPGPQNKETQYF.

The CDR3 sequence: CASSPQGPAGLAPLHF. The CDR3 region has the DNA TGTGCCAGCAGCCCCCAGGGACCGGCGGGGTTGGCACCCCTCCACTTT. The V and J genes are TRBV7-9 and TRBJ1-6; a possible D gene is TRBD1 (5 bases). V dropped 5 bases and J dropped 11 bases, with 22 bases sitting between them. This CDR3 is built from 16 residues. CDR1 SEHNR and CDR2 FQNEAQ come from the germline V gene (reference sequence).

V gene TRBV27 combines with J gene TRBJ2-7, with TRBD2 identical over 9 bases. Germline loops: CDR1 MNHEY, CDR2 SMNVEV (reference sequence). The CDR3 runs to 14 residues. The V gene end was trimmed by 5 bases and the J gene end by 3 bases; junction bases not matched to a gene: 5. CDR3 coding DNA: TGTGCCAGCAGTAGCGGGGGGTCCTTCTACGAGCAGTACTTC. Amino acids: CASSSGGSFYEQYF.

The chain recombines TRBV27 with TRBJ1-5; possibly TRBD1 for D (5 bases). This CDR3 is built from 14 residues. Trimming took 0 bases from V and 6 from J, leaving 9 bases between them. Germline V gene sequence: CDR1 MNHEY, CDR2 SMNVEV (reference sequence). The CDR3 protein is CASSLSGAGQPQHF. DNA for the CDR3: TGTGCCAGCAGTTTATCAGGGGCGGGTCAGCCCCAGCATTTT.